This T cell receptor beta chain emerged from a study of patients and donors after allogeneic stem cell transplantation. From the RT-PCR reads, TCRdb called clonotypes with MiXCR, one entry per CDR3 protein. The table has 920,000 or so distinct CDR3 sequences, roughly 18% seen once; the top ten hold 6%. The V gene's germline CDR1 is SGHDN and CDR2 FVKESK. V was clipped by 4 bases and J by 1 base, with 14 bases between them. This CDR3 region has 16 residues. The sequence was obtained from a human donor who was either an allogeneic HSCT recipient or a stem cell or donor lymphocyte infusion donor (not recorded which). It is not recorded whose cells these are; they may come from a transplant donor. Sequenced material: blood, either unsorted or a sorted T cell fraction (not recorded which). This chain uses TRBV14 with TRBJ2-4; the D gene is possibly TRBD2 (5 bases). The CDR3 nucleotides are TGTGCCAGCAGCCTGACCTATTCGGGGGCCAAAAACATTCAGTACTTC. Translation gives CASSLTYSGAKNIQYF.